These 16 T cell receptor beta chains were sequenced from one sample in a study of blood T cell repertoires in COVID-19. The table came from immunoSEQ multiplex PCR; TCRdb's copy has only in-frame clones and leaves some out. The sample includes approximately 200,000 clones, just over 85% of them seen just once. The sample taken for sequencing was peripheral blood. Receptor source: a middle-aged man with acute or convalescent COVID-19.

This clone was recorded a few times. The chain employs TRBV5-1 and TRBJ1-2; 7 nucleotides match TRBD1. Trimming at V came to 6 bases and at J to 2 bases, leaving 10 bases not matched to a gene. This CDR3 is 15 amino acids long. Germline V gives CDR1 SGHRS, CDR2 YFSETQ. The CDR3 reads CASTLALDRNYGYTF. For the CDR3, the DNA is TGCGCCAGCACCTTAGCCCTGGACAGGAACTATGGCTACACCTTC.

This clone has only a few counts. This sequence joins TRBV18 and TRBJ1-3; the D is unclear. This CDR3 comprises 13 residues. V was shortened by 6 bases and J by 4 bases, with 10 bases between the two germline ends. CDR1 is KGHSH, CDR2 LQKENI, per germline. The CDR3 coding sequence is TGTGCCAGCTCCCCCCGAGAGGGAAACACCATATATTTT. As protein: CASSPREGNTIYF.

This clone was seen once. The chain joins TRBV6-6 to TRBJ2-7; D is ambiguous. Trimming removed 2 bases at V and 2 bases at J, with 7 bases between. Germline V gene lookup returns CDR1 MNHNY and CDR2 SVGAGI (reference sequence). The CDR3 is 13 amino acids. The CDR3: CASSYKRTYEQYF. The CDR3 coding sequence is TGTGCCAGCAGTTACAAGAGAACCTACGAGCAGTACTTC.

The V gene is TRBV4-2, the J gene TRBJ2-1; D not resolved. The germline V gene encodes CDR1 LGHNA and CDR2 YNFKEQ. The V gene lost 1 base and the J gene lost 4 bases, with 8 bases spanning the gap. The CDR3 loop spans 14 amino acids. CDR3 protein: CASSQGREYNEQFF. The CDR3 bases are TGTGCCAGCAGCCAAGGCCGAGAGTACAATGAGCAGTTCTTC.

The rearrangement joins TRBV5-1 to TRBJ2-3; 10 nucleotides align to TRBD2. The V and J ends lost 2 bases and 6 bases, in that order; junction bases with no gene match: 6. The germline gives CDR1 SGHRS, CDR2 YFSETQ. The CDR3 is made up of 15 amino acids. In DNA form, the CDR3 reads TGCGCCAGCAGCTTTAGCGGGGGGCCGTCTGATACGCAGTATTTT. Its protein is CASSFSGGPSDTQYF.

The V and J genes are TRBV5-6 and TRBJ2-1; D unclear. Trimming removed 4 bases from V and 8 bases from J, with 10 bases in between. CDR3 size: 12 residues. Germline V gene data show CDR1 as SGHDT and CDR2 as YYEEEE. The CDR3 DNA reads as TGTGCCAGCAGCCTCCGACTGGATGAGCAGTTCTTC. Translated: CASSLRLDEQFF. Full variable domain (outside the CDR3, taken from reference TRBV5-6 and TRBJ2-1): DAGVTQSPTHLIKTRGQQVTLRCSPKSGHDTVSWYQQALGQGPQFIFQYYEEEERQRGNFPDRFSGHQFPNYSSELNVNALLLGDSALYLCASSLRLDEQFFGPGTRLTVL.

The chain links TRBV3-1 (or the pseudogene TRBV3-2) to TRBJ2-5; possible D gene TRBD2, 6 bases. The germline V and J ends were trimmed by 3 bases and 1 base, with 9 bases remaining between them. The CDR3 covers 14 residues. CDR1 is LGHDT, CDR2 YNNKEL, per germline (reference sequence). The CDR3 reads CASSQTAGQETQYF. CDR3 coding DNA: TGTGCCAGCAGCCAGACAGCGGGCCAAGAGACCCAGTACTTC.

The chain carries TRBV5-4 and TRBJ2-5, with TRBD2 identical over 7 bases. V gave up 4 bases and J gave up 2 bases; unmatched junction bases: 8. The CDR3 is 15 amino acids. Germline CDR1 SGHNT, CDR2 YYREEE (reference sequence). CDR3: CASSPQPAGQETQYF. CDR3 nucleotide sequence: TGTGCCAGCAGCCCCCAACCAGCGGGGCAAGAGACCCAGTACTTC.

This chain joins TRBV6-1 and TRBJ1-2; no firm D call. The CDR3 is 15 amino acids. The germline V gene encodes CDR1 MNHNS and CDR2 SASEGT. Between the trimmed V and J ends, which lost 1 base and 1 base, there was a span of 10 bases. The CDR3 spells CASSEVRGFNYGYTF. The DNA for the CDR3 is TGTGCCAGCAGTGAAGTTCGAGGCTTTAACTATGGCTACACCTTC.

This sequence joins TRBV27 and TRBJ1-2; D gene uncertain. Germline CDR1 reads MNHEY; CDR2 reads SMNVEV (reference sequence). This CDR3 comprises 13 residues. Trimming took 3 bases from V and 5 from J, leaving 10 bases between them. The CDR3 here is CASSLTDSYGYTF. The CDR3 DNA reads TGTGCCAGCAGTTTGACCGACTCATATGGCTACACCTTC.

This clone was seen a few times. This chain connects TRBV6-5 to TRBJ2-3; D is unclear. The germline V gene encodes CDR1 MNHEY and CDR2 SVGAGI. Trimming cost V 7 bases and J 2 bases, with 7 bases left between them. The length of the CDR3 is 12 residues. CDR3 sequence reads: CASKSHTDTQYF. The CDR3 DNA sequence: TGTGCCAGCAAATCCCACACAGATACGCAGTATTTT.

This chain joins TRBV19 and TRBJ2-3; 9 nucleotides align to TRBD1. After removal of 7 bases from V and 2 bases from J, the junction contained 7 bases not matched to a gene. Germline-derived CDR1 and CDR2 are LNHDA and SQIVND (reference sequence). The CDR3 has 15 residues. DNA for the CDR3: TGTGCCAGTAAAGGAGACAGGGGGTCCACAGATACGCAGTATTTT. Amino acid sequence: CASKGDRGSTDTQYF.

The V call is TRBV5-6, the J call TRBJ1-4; 10 nucleotides agree with TRBD1. V shed 3 bases and J 1 base; nucleotides not matched to a gene: 3. Germline values: CDR1 SGHDT, CDR2 YYEEEE. The CDR3 spans 16 residues. For the CDR3, the DNA is TGTGCCAGCAGCTCACGGGACAGGGGAACTAATGAAAAACTGTTTTTT. This codes for CASSSRDRGTNEKLFF.

Only a few counts were recorded for this clone. The gene calls are TRBV6-6 and TRBJ1-1; 8 nucleotides align to TRBD1. Germline trimming cut 6 bases from V and 0 bases from J; bases unmatched to any gene: 9. This CDR3 comprises 16 residues. Germline V gene sequence: CDR1 MNHNY, CDR2 SVGAGI (reference sequence). CDR3 sequence (DNA): TGTGCCAGCAGAGCCGGCAGGGGGCGGGTGAACACTGAAGCTTTCTTT. Amino acids: CASRAGRGRVNTEAFF.

CDR3 sequence: CASSQGQSSIYGYTF. The CDR3 nucleotides read TGTGCCAGCAGTCAGGGACAGTCTTCTATCTATGGCTACACCTTC. This chain links TRBV6-6 with TRBJ1-2; 7 bases map to TRBD1. Per the germline V gene, CDR1 is MNHNY and CDR2 is SVGAGI (reference sequence). V gave up 5 bases and J gave up 4 bases; unmatched junction bases: 10. This CDR3 is built from 15 residues.

The rearrangement links TRBV5-5 to TRBJ1-1; D remains ambiguous. Germline V gene sequence: CDR1 SGHKS, CDR2 YYEKEE (reference sequence). V lost 0 bases, J lost 2 bases, and 8 bases lay in between. The CDR3 loop spans 14 amino acids. The CDR3 DNA reads TGTGCCAGCAGCTTGGGGCAGCGTAACACTGAAGCTTTCTTT. It translates to CASSLGQRNTEAFF. Supplemented by reference TRBV5-5 and TRBJ1-1, the full variable domain reads DAGVTQSPTHLIKTRGQQVTLRCSPISGHKSVSWYQQVLGQGPQFIFQYYEKEERGRGNFPDRFSARQFPNYSSELNVNALLLGDSALYLCASSLGQRNTEAFFGQGTRLTVV.